What follows are 3 T cell receptor beta chains derived from one specimen sequenced in a study of T cells after yellow fever vaccination (dated by TCRdb to between 2018 and 2020). Library method: 5' RACE. The run used an Illumina NovaSeq 6000. The public reads were run again by TCRdb, first through fastp at Q25 and then through MiXCR, and only productive beta chains were kept. A single entry per CDR3 protein holds the most common genes and DNA from its merged rows. Across this sample there are some 150,000 distinct CDR3 sequences, with roughly 11% seen only once. 30% to 45% of the sample is held by the ten biggest clonotypes. In the paper's terms, the treatment or condition label means: live attenuated yellow fever vaccine strain. The sequencing used CD8+ T cells sorted from PBMCs, collected 15 days after the yellow fever booster vaccination. The source of these receptors is a man younger than 35 who received the YFV17D yellow fever vaccine.

This chain links TRBV6-5 with TRBJ2-1; D possibly corresponds to TRBD1 (6 bases). This CDR3 has 14 residues. Trimming cost V 0 bases and J 10 bases, with 13 bases left between them. Germline assignment: CDR1 MNHEY and CDR2 SVGAGI. CDR3 loop: CASSYSKRGREQFF. CDR3 sequence (DNA): TGTGCCAGCAGTTACTCGAAGAGGGGGAGAGAGCAGTTCTTC.

The chain couples TRBV19 to TRBJ2-2; unclear D gene. Trimming removed 6 bases at V and 0 bases at J, with 11 bases between. Germline V CDR1 and CDR2: LNHDA, SQIVND (reference sequence). The CDR3 is 15 amino acids. In DNA, the CDR3 is TGTGCCAGTAGCAGTCTGGCCGCGAACACCGGGGAGCTGTTTTTT. This sequence encodes CASSSLAANTGELFF. The full variable domain, in which reference TRBV19 and TRBJ2-2 provide the parts outside the CDR3, is DGGITQSPKYLFRKEGQNVTLSCEQNLNHDAMYWYRQDPGQGLRLIYYSQIVNDFQKGDIAEGYSVSREKKESFPLTVTSAQKNPTAFYLCASSSLAANTGELFFGEGSRLTVL.

The rearrangement links TRBV7-2 to TRBJ2-1; 9 nucleotides agree with TRBD2. V was pared by 7 bases and J by 6 bases, with 16 bases of the junction left unmatched. The V gene's germline CDR1 is SGHTA and CDR2 FQGNSA. The CDR3 loop spans 17 amino acids. Here the CDR3 reads CASKLGSLAGRFNEQFF. CDR3 DNA: TGTGCCAGCAAATTGGGGTCTCTAGCGGGGAGATTCAATGAGCAGTTCTTC.